One and the same sample provided the 20 T cell receptor beta chains below, sequenced in a study of cytomegalovirus exposure and HLA in healthy donors. TCRdb's table, derived via immunoSEQ multiplex PCR, lists solely in-frame clones and lacks some. This table holds over 150,000 clones, around 90% found once. Sequencing was performed on PBMCs. Receptors were obtained from a woman aged 18-29 years in good health and CMV-seropositive.

The J gene is TRBJ2-5, the V gene TRBV6-5, with a possible D match to TRBD2 (6 bases). Trimming removed 6 bases from V and 5 bases from J, with 16 bases in between. This CDR3 has 14 amino acids. Germline V gives CDR1 MNHEY, CDR2 SVGAGI. CDR3 nucleotides: TGTGCCAGCAGCCACCAGACTAGTTGGGAGACCCAGTACTTC. This translates into CASSHQTSWETQYF.

The chain uses TRBV4-3 and TRBJ2-7, with D tentatively TRBD1 (6 bases). Between the trimmed V and J ends, which lost 0 bases and 0 bases, there was a span of 12 bases. Germline V gene sequence: CDR1 LGHNA, CDR2 YSLEER. This CDR3 has 16 amino acids. The CDR3 DNA sequence: TGCGCCAGCAGCCAAGATGGGGGCGGAAGCTCCTACGAGCAGTACTTC. Encoded protein: CASSQDGGGSSYEQYF.

J is TRBJ2-5 and V is TRBV28, with TRBD1 matching 11 bases. Germline-derived CDR1 and CDR2 are MDHEN and SYDVKM. V lost 5 bases and J lost 4; bases outside the gene matches: 6. This CDR3 spans 15 amino acids. The CDR3 sequence is CASSPRTGGLETQYF. CDR3 DNA sequence: TGTGCCAGCAGTCCACGGACAGGGGGCTTAGAGACCCAGTACTTC.

The CDR3 DNA sequence: TGTGCCACCAGCAGAGATCGGGGGAGCAATCAGCCCCAGCATTTT. Protein sequence: CATSRDRGSNQPQHF. This chain links TRBV15 with TRBJ1-5, with TRBD1 as a possible D gene (5 bases). Trimming removed 0 bases from V and 1 base from J, with 7 bases in between. The V gene's germline CDR1 is LNHNV and CDR2 YYDKDF (reference sequence). CDR3 length equals 15 residues.

The V and J genes are TRBV6-6 and TRBJ1-2; no definite D call. The germline V gene encodes CDR1 MNHNY and CDR2 SVGAGI (reference sequence). CDR3 length: 14 residues. With 2 bases removed from V and 3 bases from J, the gap between germline ends came to 10 bases. CDR3 loop: CASSYAESHYGYTF. As DNA, the CDR3 is TGTGCCAGCAGTTACGCTGAGAGCCACTATGGCTACACCTTC.

This clone has a handful of counts. The chain is built from TRBV9 and TRBJ2-7, with TRBD2 matching over 7 bases. This CDR3 spans 15 amino acids. V was pared by 4 bases and J by 2 bases, with 9 bases of the junction left unmatched. Germline V gene lookup returns CDR1 SGDLS and CDR2 YYNGEE. CDR3 nucleotides: TGTGCCAGCAGCCTAGATAGCGGGTCTCCCTACGAGCAGTACTTC. Translation gives CASSLDSGSPYEQYF. The whole variable domain, filled in from reference TRBV9 and TRBJ2-7, reads DSGVTQTPKHLITATGQRVTLRCSPRSGDLSVYWYQQSLDQGLQFLIQYYNGEERAKGNILERFSAQQFPDLHSELNLSSLELGDSALYFCASSLDSGSPYEQYFGPGTRLTVT.

The count of this clone is one. The chain recombines TRBV19 with TRBJ1-1; unclear D gene. Germline V CDR1 and CDR2: LNHDA, SQIVND (reference sequence). The V end was cut by 4 bases, the J end by 1 base, with 13 bases between. The CDR3 loop spans 15 amino acids. The CDR3 protein is CASSTMPLRNTEAFF. Written as DNA, the CDR3 is TGTGCCAGTAGTACGATGCCCCTAAGGAACACTGAAGCTTTCTTT.

The chain carries TRBV28 and TRBJ1-2; 9 positions match TRBD1. V was clipped by 4 bases and J by 8 bases; unmatched bases: 11. This CDR3 has 15 residues. CDR1 MDHEN and CDR2 SYDVKM come from the germline V gene. The CDR3 DNA reads TGTGCCAGCAGTTATAGACAGGGGGGCTCTAGAGGCTACACCTTC. It translates to CASSYRQGGSRGYTF.

The J gene is TRBJ1-5, the V gene TRBV5-6; D remains ambiguous. The V gene lost 0 bases and the J gene lost 0 bases, with 7 bases spanning the gap. In germline, CDR1 is SGHDT, CDR2 YYEEEE. This CDR3 is built from 15 residues. The chain's CDR3 is CASSLGHSSNQPQHF. In nucleotides, the CDR3 is TGTGCCAGCAGCTTGGGGCATTCTAGCAATCAGCCCCAGCATTTT.

This sequence joins TRBV15 and TRBJ2-5, with TRBD2 as a possible D gene (6 bases). Germline-derived CDR1 and CDR2 are LNHNV and YYDKDF (reference sequence). V was trimmed by 2 bases and J by 6 bases, leaving 16 bases between them. The CDR3 length is 15 residues. CDR3 coding DNA: TGTGCCACCAGCAGATTGGGACTCCTTGGGAAGACCCAGTACTTC. It yields the protein CATSRLGLLGKTQYF. Full variable domain (outside the CDR3, taken from reference TRBV15 and TRBJ2-5): DAMVIQNPRYQVTQFGKPVTLSCSQTLNHNVMYWYQQKSSQAPKLLFHYYDKDFNNEADTPDNFQSRRPNTSFCFLDIRSPGLGDTAMYLCATSRLGLLGKTQYFGPGTRLLVL.

The V call is TRBV2, the J call TRBJ2-7; D is uncertain. CDR3 length: 12 amino acids. The V gene lost 5 bases and the J gene lost 2 bases, with 7 bases spanning the gap. Germline V CDR1 and CDR2: SNHLY, FYNNEI. The CDR3 here is CASSLNPYEQYF. CDR3 DNA: TGTGCCAGCAGTCTAAACCCCTACGAGCAGTACTTC.

This clone was seen just once. The V and J genes are TRBV15 and TRBJ2-1; 16 nucleotides agree with TRBD2. From germline, CDR1 is LNHNV and CDR2 YYDKDF (reference sequence). With 1 base clipped from V and 11 bases from J, the junction kept 8 bases outside the gene matches. This CDR3 region has 17 residues. In nucleotides, the CDR3 is TGTGCCACCAGCAGAGCCGGGACTAGCGGGGGGGCAGGGAAGCAGTTCTTC. This encodes CATSRAGTSGGAGKQFF.

The chain is built from TRBV28 and TRBJ2-7; D not certain. Germline assignment: CDR1 MDHEN and CDR2 SYDVKM. The CDR3 totals 14 residues. V was pared by 2 bases and J by 0 bases, with 8 bases between. The CDR3 loop is CASSLGGYSYEQYF. The DNA for the CDR3 is TGTGCCAGCAGTTTAGGCGGATACTCCTACGAGCAGTACTTC.

The chain joins TRBV6-1 to TRBJ2-7; TRBD1 agrees at 7 bases. Germline V CDR1 and CDR2: MNHNS, SASEGT. The CDR3 contains 15 residues. The trim removed 6 bases at V and 11 bases at J, leaving 19 bases unmatched. CDR3 in amino acids: CASSPGATGTFTEYF. CDR3 DNA sequence: TGTGCCAGCAGCCCCGGGGCGACAGGGACCTTTACAGAGTACTTC.

This rearrangement joins TRBV25-1 to TRBJ2-7, with 7 bases matching TRBD1. The CDR3 runs to 14 residues. V gave up 4 bases and J gave up 2 bases; unmatched junction bases: 5. Germline V gene lookup returns CDR1 MGHDK and CDR2 SYGVNS. In nucleotides, the CDR3 is TGTGCCAGCAGTGCCCCGGGACAGACCTACGAGCAGTACTTC. Translation: CASSAPGQTYEQYF.

The chain combines TRBV2 with TRBJ2-1; 7 nucleotides agree with TRBD2. There are 17 residues in the CDR3. Germline CDR1 SNHLY, CDR2 FYNNEI. J was trimmed by 5 bases and V by 6 bases; bases with no gene match: 16. The CDR3 nucleotides read TGTGCCAGCAGCTGGGACTATCTCGGGAGTGGAAACAATGAGCAGTTCTTC. Translated: CASSWDYLGSGNNEQFF. Looking up the rest from reference TRBV2 and TRBJ2-1 gives the full variable domain: EPEVTQTPSHQVTQMGQEVILRCVPISNHLYFYWYRQILGQKVEFLVSFYNNEISEKSEIFDDQFSVERPDGSNFTLKIRSTKLEDSAMYFCASSWDYLGSGNNEQFFGPGTRLTVL.

The J gene is TRBJ1-4, the V gene TRBV5-1; D not resolved. The CDR3 sequence is 15 residues long. Germline V CDR1 and CDR2: SGHRS, YFSETQ. V lost 1 base and J lost 0, with 7 bases in between. The CDR3 spells CASSLNPATNEKLFF. The CDR3 DNA sequence: TGCGCCAGCAGCTTGAATCCGGCAACTAATGAAAAACTGTTTTTT.

The rearrangement uses TRBV7-2 and TRBJ2-3; weak D call: TRBD1 (6 bases). The CDR3 has 16 residues. V lost 2 bases and J lost 0, with 12 bases in between. The V gene's germline CDR1 is SGHTA and CDR2 FQGNSA. Written as DNA, the CDR3 is TGTGCCAGCAGCTTAATCGCAGGGGCTAGCACAGATACGCAGTATTTT. It specifies CASSLIAGASTDTQYF.

This rearrangement joins TRBV5-6 to TRBJ2-1; 11 positions match TRBD2. Per the germline V gene, CDR1 is SGHDT and CDR2 is YYEEEE. The CDR3 loop spans 17 amino acids. The junction had 10 bases not matched to a gene; V was cut back by 3 bases and J by 5 bases. CDR3: CASSYRLLAGEDNEQFF. CDR3 sequence (DNA): TGTGCCAGCAGCTACCGTTTACTAGCGGGAGAGGACAATGAGCAGTTCTTC.

The chain links TRBV7-9 to TRBJ2-5; 12 bases fit TRBD1. J was trimmed by 5 bases and V by 4 bases; bases with no gene match: 2. This CDR3 contains 14 residues. Per the germline V gene, CDR1 is SEHNR and CDR2 is FQNEAQ (reference sequence). CDR3 protein: CASSWGQGAETQYF. The DNA of the CDR3 is TGTGCCAGCAGCTGGGGACAGGGGGCCGAGACCCAGTACTTC.